The T cell receptor beta chain under discussion was sequenced for a study of beta chain features in type 1 diabetes. General study results and limits: Moderate yet significant TCRB CDR3 shortening was seen in Type 1 diabetes patients in all four CD4+ subsets. Patients with type 1 diabetes carried fewer insertions and had more deletions at their VDJ junctions.

By way of CD45RO/CCR7/CD25/CD127/CD95/CD27, the CD4+ regulatory, stem cell-like memory, central memory and naive cells were sorted. For this clone: What it binds is not known.

V dropped 6 bases and J dropped 1 base, with 7 bases sitting between them. The CDR3 totals 14 residues. Germline-derived CDR1 and CDR2 are WSHSY and SAAADI. Sequenced material consisted of expressed TCRB transcripts (all of the isolated RNA was reverse transcribed). The read count averaged approximately 4 million across naive, central memory and regulatory T cell samples. Repertoires were generated with immunoSEQ multiplex PCR, while TCRdb's copy carries only in-frame clones and drops some. Of almost 250,000 clones in the sample, 12% to 15% were seen once. This chain joins TRBV10-2 and TRBJ2-6; no clear D. The sequence was collected from a middle-aged woman in good health. The sequenced material came from naive CD4+ T cells from blood. CDR3 in DNA: TGCGCCAGCAGCCTGACATCTGGGGCCAACGTCCTGACTTTC. Amino acid sequence: CASSLTSGANVLTF.